Following are 30 T cell receptor beta chains from one sample sequenced in a study of response to subunit inactivated influenza vaccine. Via MiXCR, TCRdb re-called the RT-PCR reads, giving one row per CDR3 protein. The repertoire holds a few hundred thousand distinct CDR3 sequences, with under 8.5% as singletons. The specimen was PBMCs from blood, collected about 23 months after vaccination. These receptors originate from a man aged 50-75 years who received an inactivated influenza vaccine.

The chain uses TRBV20-1 and TRBJ2-7; the D gene could be TRBD1 or TRBD2 (7 bases each). Germline V gives CDR1 DFQATT, CDR2 SNEGSKA (reference sequence). CDR3 length: 13 amino acids. The germline V and J ends were trimmed by 6 bases and 0 bases, with 12 bases remaining between them. The CDR3 nucleotides are TGCAGTGCCCAGGGGGGGAGCTCCTACGAGCAGTACTTC. Protein sequence: CSAQGGSSYEQYF.

CDR3 coding DNA: TGTGCCAGCAGCTTAGTGGGGACAGGGTACAATGAGCAGTTCTTC. This gives the protein CASSLVGTGYNEQFF. The chain recombines TRBV7-2 with TRBJ2-1; 9 bases match TRBD1. Trimming cost V 1 base and J 4 bases; bases outside gene matches: 2. CDR1 and CDR2 from the germline V gene are SGHTA and FQGNSA. The CDR3 sequence is 15 residues long.

The chain links TRBV7-2 to TRBJ1-5, with TRBD1 as a possible D gene (5 bases). CDR3 length: 15 residues. Germline V gene data show CDR1 as SGHTA and CDR2 as FQGNSA. V was pared by 5 bases and J by 2 bases, with 13 bases between. CDR3 sequence reads: CASSPDRSGNQPQHF. The CDR3 bases are TGTGCCAGCAGCCCAGACAGATCGGGCAATCAGCCCCAGCATTTT.

This chain joins TRBV7-2 and TRBJ2-5, with a possible D match to TRBD2 (5 bases). The CDR3 is made up of 13 amino acids. The ends were cut back, 4 bases at V and 5 bases at J, with 11 bases in the middle. From germline, CDR1 is SGHTA and CDR2 FQGNSA. The CDR3 DNA reads TGTGCCAGCAGCTCTCGAAGGGAGGAGACCCAGTACTTC. It translates to CASSSRREETQYF.

Ten or more counts support this clonotype. The chain combines TRBV15 with TRBJ1-5; D remains unclear. V was shortened by 0 bases and J by 3 bases, with 12 bases between the two germline ends. CDR3 length: 16 residues. Germline V gene data show CDR1 as LNHNV and CDR2 as YYDKDF (reference sequence). The CDR3 here is CATSRDGRSNNQPQHF. The CDR3 DNA follows: TGTGCCACCAGCAGAGATGGAAGGAGTAACAATCAGCCCCAGCATTTT.

There are a few counts of this clonotype. The chain couples TRBV12-3 or TRBV12-4 to TRBJ2-1; TRBD2 agrees at 11 bases. The CDR3 has 14 residues. J gave up 10 bases and V 5 bases, and 7 bases lay outside the gene matches. In nucleotides, the CDR3 is TGTGCCAGCAGTCTCCTACTAGCGGGAGAAGAGCAGTTCTTC. This translates into CASSLLLAGEEQFF.

In this sample, this clonotype turned up a few times. The V and J genes are TRBV14 and TRBJ2-1; D unresolved. Per germline, CDR1 SGHDN and CDR2 FVKESK. The CDR3 is 12 residues long. Trimming pared 0 bases from V and 8 bases from J, leaving 5 bases between. CDR3 region: CASSQELHEQFF. The DNA of the CDR3 is TGTGCCAGCAGCCAAGAGTTACATGAGCAGTTCTTC.

This clonotype was detected ten times or more. The CDR3 spells CASSLSRALDIQYF. The CDR3 coding sequence is TGCGCCAGCAGCTTGAGCAGGGCCTTGGACATTCAGTACTTC. The chain combines TRBV5-1 with TRBJ2-4; tentative D call: TRBD1 (5 bases). This CDR3 contains 14 residues. V was shortened by 1 base and J by 8 bases, with 13 bases between the two germline ends. Germline loops: CDR1 SGHRS, CDR2 YFSETQ. The full variable domain, in which reference TRBV5-1 and TRBJ2-4 provide the parts outside the CDR3, is KAGVTQTPRYLIKTRGQQVTLSCSPISGHRSVSWYQQTPGQGLQFLFEYFSETQRNKGNFPGRFSGRQFSNSRSEMNVSTLELGDSALYLCASSLSRALDIQYFGAGTRLSVL.

The gene calls are TRBV5-1 and TRBJ2-3, with 7 bases fitting TRBD1. The V gene end was trimmed by 4 bases and the J gene end by 2 bases; junction bases not matched to a gene: 4. CDR1 is SGHRS and CDR2 is YFSETQ in the germline V gene. The CDR3 is 14 amino acids. CDR3 protein: CASSPDRNTDTQYF. CDR3 in DNA: TGCGCCAGCAGCCCGGACAGGAACACAGATACGCAGTATTTT.

V is TRBV29-1 and J is TRBJ2-7, with TRBD1 matching over 8 bases. Trimming removed 7 bases from V and 7 bases from J; junction bases left unmatched: 9. The length of the CDR3 is 12 residues. Germline CDR1 reads SQVTM; CDR2 reads ANQGSEA. The DNA for the CDR3 is TGCAGCGCCCGGACAGGGTTGAGAGAGCAGTACTTC. Translating gives CSARTGLREQYF.

This clonotype was seen ten or more times. The rearrangement uses TRBV3-1 and TRBJ2-2; the match to TRBD2 covers 9 bases. This CDR3 is built from 15 residues. Trimming cost V 5 bases and J 3 bases; bases outside gene matches: 4. Per germline, CDR1 LGHDT and CDR2 YNNKEL (reference sequence). The CDR3 bases are TGTGCCAGCAGCAGGACTAGCGCTTACACCGGGGAGCTGTTTTTT. Translation: CASSRTSAYTGELFF.

The sample holds a few counts of this clonotype. The rearrangement links TRBV7-8 to TRBJ2-7, with 7 bases aligning to TRBD1. From germline, CDR1 is SGHVS and CDR2 FQNEAQ. V dropped 0 bases and J dropped 2; count of bases not matched to a gene: 7. The CDR3 extends over 16 amino acids. The CDR3 region is CASSLATGFSPYEQYF. For the CDR3, the DNA is TGTGCCAGCAGCTTAGCGACAGGGTTTTCCCCCTACGAGCAGTACTTC. Full variable domain (remainder filled in from reference TRBV7-8 and TRBJ2-7): GAGVSQSPRYKVAKRGQDVALRCDPISGHVSLFWYQQALGQGPEFLTYFQNEAQLDKSGLPSDRFFAERPEGSVSTLKIQRTQQEDSAVYLCASSLATGFSPYEQYFGPGTRLTVT.

The sample holds many counts of this clonotype. The V gene is TRBV18, the J gene TRBJ2-2, with 15 positions matching TRBD2. The CDR3 runs 17 residues. V was clipped by 3 bases and J by 4 bases; unmatched bases: 3. Germline lookup yields CDR1 KGHSH and CDR2 LQKENI. The CDR3 nucleotides are TGTGCCAGCTCACCGGGACTAGCGGGAGGAGGCACCGGGGAGCTGTTTTTT. This codes for CASSPGLAGGGTGELFF.

This clonotype was seen more than once but under ten times. The V and J genes are TRBV24-1 and TRBJ2-1; 14 positions match TRBD2. The ends lost 5 bases at V and 12 bases at J; junction bases unmatched: 14. The CDR3 loop spans 17 amino acids. Germline V gene sequence: CDR1 KGHDR, CDR2 SFDVKD. This CDR3 is CATSALGATSGRGGQFF. CDR3 nucleotide sequence: TGTGCCACCAGTGCCTTGGGGGCGACTAGCGGGAGGGGGGGGCAGTTCTTC.

This clonotype has at least ten counts. The chain employs TRBV20-1 and TRBJ2-3, with D possibly TRBD1 on 6 matching bases. Trimming left V 3 bases short and J 6 bases short, with 13 bases between. Germline V CDR1 and CDR2: DFQATT, SNEGSKA (reference sequence). This CDR3 is 13 amino acids long. This CDR3 reads CSARRTAMDTQYF. The CDR3 coding sequence is TGCAGTGCTAGGCGGACAGCCATGGATACGCAGTATTTT.

The chain links TRBV6-5 to TRBJ1-4; tentatively, D is TRBD1 (6 bases). The CDR3 totals 12 residues. The germline V and J ends were trimmed by 5 bases and 10 bases, with 11 bases remaining between them. Germline V gives CDR1 MNHEY, CDR2 SVGAGI. CDR3 bases: TGTGCCAGCAGTATCAGGGGTGGAAAACTGTTTTTT. Protein sequence: CASSIRGGKLFF.

The table lists this clonotype with many counts. The rearrangement uses TRBV20-1 and TRBJ2-3; 11 bases line up with TRBD2. There are 16 residues in the CDR3. Germline V CDR1 and CDR2: DFQATT, SNEGSKA (reference sequence). V dropped 3 bases and J dropped 4; count of bases not matched to a gene: 9. The CDR3 nucleotides are TGCAGTGCTAGTGCAACCCTAGCGGGAGGACCAGATACGCAGTATTTT. Its translation is CSASATLAGGPDTQYF.

This clonotype was detected a few times. The CDR3 region is CASRPGTGHNEQFF. In DNA, the CDR3 is TGTGCCAGCAGGCCCGGCACAGGGCACAATGAGCAGTTCTTC. The chain joins TRBV12-3 or TRBV12-4 to TRBJ2-1; the D gene is possibly TRBD1 (6 bases). Deletions cut 6 bases from V and 5 bases from J, with 14 bases between. The CDR3 spans 14 residues.

In this sample, this clonotype turned up many times. The V and J genes are TRBV24-1 and TRBJ2-1, with TRBD2 matching 8 bases. With V trimmed by 3 bases and J by 8 bases, 5 bases remained unmatched. Per the germline V gene, CDR1 is KGHDR and CDR2 is SFDVKD. The CDR3 totals 14 residues. CDR3: CATSDGGRPHEQFF. Written as DNA, the CDR3 is TGTGCCACCAGTGATGGCGGGAGGCCCCATGAGCAGTTCTTC.

V usage is TRBV5-1 and J usage is TRBJ2-7; D might be TRBD1 (6 bases). Germline V gene sequence: CDR1 SGHRS, CDR2 YFSETQ. Trimming pared 7 bases from V and 0 bases from J, leaving 14 bases between. This CDR3 spans 14 amino acids. Here the CDR3 DNA reads TGCGCCAGCCAGGTAGGGGACAACTCCTACGAGCAGTACTTC. It yields the protein CASQVGDNSYEQYF.

V gene TRBV6-5 combines with J gene TRBJ1-2, with no clear D. The V gene's germline CDR1 is MNHEY and CDR2 SVGAGI. This CDR3 region has 13 residues. V lost 0 bases, J lost 8 bases, and 10 bases lay in between. In DNA, the CDR3 is TGTGCCAGCAGTTACTCGATACCCCTCGGCTACACCTTC. As protein: CASSYSIPLGYTF.

This clonotype was found a few times. The rearrangement joins TRBV7-9 to TRBJ1-5; 7 positions agree with TRBD1. The CDR3 is 16 residues long. Per the germline V gene, CDR1 is SEHNR and CDR2 is FQNEAQ (reference sequence). V shed 1 base, J shed 7 bases, and the junction held 10 bases outside the gene matches. The CDR3 DNA sequence: TGTGCCAGCAGCTTAGGACATACAGGGGATGGGCAGCCCCAGCATTTT. It codes for CASSLGHTGDGQPQHF.

This clonotype was found a few times. The J gene is TRBJ2-1, the V gene TRBV4-3; 15 nucleotides line up with TRBD2. CDR3 length equals 17 residues. Germline V gene data show CDR1 as LGHNA and CDR2 as YSLEER. Trimming cost V 1 base and J 8 bases; bases outside gene matches: 6. CDR3 DNA sequence: TGCGCCAGCAGCCAAGTAGGACTAGCGGGAGGGACGGATGAGCAGTTCTTC. It is translated as CASSQVGLAGGTDEQFF.

The chain links TRBV27 to TRBJ2-5; D possibly corresponds to TRBD2 (5 bases). Trimming took 5 bases from V and 7 from J, leaving 17 bases between them. Looked up from germline, CDR1 is MNHEY and CDR2 is SMNVEV (reference sequence). The CDR3 sequence is 14 residues long. CDR3 sequence (DNA): TGTGCCAGCAGTCAGAACCTTGAGGCGGGGACCCAGTACTTC. This sequence encodes CASSQNLEAGTQYF.

This clonotype was seen a handful of times. V usage is TRBV18 and J usage is TRBJ2-4; possible D gene TRBD2, 6 bases. V was cut by 5 bases and J by 0 bases, with 17 bases left in between. The CDR3 length is 17 residues. Germline V lookup: CDR1 KGHSH, CDR2 LQKENI. CDR3 loop: CASSLNHGSLAKNIQYF. CDR3 DNA: TGTGCCAGCTCATTAAATCACGGGAGTTTAGCCAAAAACATTCAGTACTTC. Looking up the rest from reference TRBV18 and TRBJ2-4 gives the full variable domain: NAGVMQNPRHLVRRRGQEARLRCSPMKGHSHVYWYRQLPEEGLKFMVYLQKENIIDESGMPKERFSAEFPKEGPSILRIQQVVRGDSAAYFCASSLNHGSLAKNIQYFGAGTRLSVL.

The rearrangement links TRBV6-1 to TRBJ2-1; D remains unclear. Looked up from germline, CDR1 is MNHNS and CDR2 is SASEGT. The CDR3 runs to 13 residues. Deletions cut 5 bases from V and 6 bases from J, with 11 bases between. CDR3 in amino acids: CASSLDSFNEQFF. The CDR3 nucleotides are TGTGCCAGCAGTCTTGACTCTTTCAATGAGCAGTTCTTC.

This clonotype was detected ten times or more. V is TRBV10-3 and J is TRBJ2-1; 8 nucleotides match TRBD1. This CDR3 region has 15 residues. The germline V gene has CDR1 ENHRY and CDR2 SYGVKD. After removal of 7 bases from V and 0 bases from J, the junction contained 5 bases not matched to a gene. This CDR3 is CAIIAGTGSYNEQFF. For the CDR3, the DNA is TGTGCCATCATCGCCGGGACAGGCTCCTACAATGAGCAGTTCTTC.

This clonotype was detected ten times or more. The chain links TRBV4-2 to TRBJ2-7; D not resolved. Trimming removed 1 base at V and 6 bases at J, with 4 bases between. The CDR3 has 11 amino acids. CDR1 and CDR2 (germline): LGHNA, YNFKEQ. CDR3 region: CASSQAAEQYF. The DNA of the CDR3 is TGTGCCAGCAGCCAAGCCGCCGAGCAGTACTTC.

This clonotype was detected many times. The chain combines TRBV7-2 with TRBJ2-7; TRBD1 is a possible D gene (6 bases). In germline, CDR1 is SGHTA, CDR2 FQGNSA. Between the trimmed V and J ends, which lost 4 bases and 0 bases, there was a span of 10 bases. The CDR3 totals 14 residues. CDR3: CASSSDRTSYEQYF. The CDR3 DNA is TGTGCCAGCAGCTCCGACAGGACCTCCTACGAGCAGTACTTC.

This clonotype was picked up many times. The chain has TRBV4-3 and TRBJ2-5; D not resolved. Germline V gene data show CDR1 as LGHNA and CDR2 as YSLEER. Trimming took off 0 bases at V and 1 base at J, with 6 bases between the two ends. The CDR3 extends over 14 amino acids. CDR3 loop: CASSQETFQETQYF. In nucleotides, the CDR3 is TGCGCCAGCAGCCAAGAGACGTTCCAAGAGACCCAGTACTTC.